A selection of T cell receptor beta chains follows, all from one sample in a study of T-cell reconstitution after alpha-beta-depleted transplantation in children. Each CDR3 protein gets one entry after TCRdb re-called the PCR reads with MiXCR. The repertoire holds around 580,000 distinct CDR3 sequences, with more than 20% as singletons. Here the sequenced sample was PBMCs, mostly from graft donor cells, taken 360 days after TCRalphabeta/CD19-depleted stem cell transplant. The source of these receptors is a boy younger than two who had a stem cell transplant for acute myeloid leukemia, so the T cells may come from the graft donor. CDR3s include the opening cysteine and the closing phenylalanine or tryptophan. A D gene is named only where the DNA matches it firmly. Some rows have no size entry. The others give once, few or many, or a class for an expanded clone.

V	J	size	D	CDR3	DNA
TRBV15	TRBJ2-5	.	.	CATSRDPSGEETQYF	TGTGCCACCAGCAGAGATCCCTCAGGGGAAGAGACCCAGTACTTC
TRBV5-6	TRBJ2-6	once	.	CASSSLGRSGANVLTF	TGTGCCAGCAGCTCCCTTGGCAGATCTGGGGCCAACGTCCTGACTTTC
TRBV20-1	TRBJ2-1	few	TRBD2	CSARDKETSGGPYNEQFF	TGCAGTGCTAGAGATAAAGAAACCTCGGGGGGGCCCTACAATGAGCAGTTCTTC
TRBV7-6	TRBJ2-5	.	TRBD2	CASSFGELAGKETQYF	TGTGCCAGCAGCTTCGGCGAACTAGCGGGGAAAGAGACCCAGTACTTC
TRBV20-1	TRBJ1-1	many	.	CSADRPNTEAFF	TGCAGTGCTGACCGCCCAAACACTGAAGCTTTCTTT
TRBV29-1	TRBJ2-5	few	TRBD2	CSVSGSELTETQYF	TGCAGCGTTAGCGGGAGCGAACTCACTGAGACCCAGTACTTC
TRBV20-1	TRBJ1-2	few	TRBD1	CSASAPGTGEDGYTF	TGCAGTGCTAGTGCCCCCGGGACAGGGGAGGATGGCTACACCTTC
TRBV6-5	TRBJ1-2	.	.	CASSYSGGWAYGYTF	TGTGCCAGCAGTTACTCAGGGGGTTGGGCTTATGGCTACACCTTC
TRBV30	TRBJ1-2	.	TRBD1	CAWSVTGEPNYGYTF	TGTGCCTGGAGTGTAACAGGGGAACCTAACTATGGCTACACCTTC
TRBV20-1	TRBJ1-5	few	.	CSARSGAGNQPQHF	TGCAGTGCTAGATCGGGGGCTGGCAATCAGCCCCAGCATTTT
TRBV6-1	TRBJ2-7	.	TRBD1	CASRDRGRTYEQYF	TGTGCCAGCAGGGACAGGGGTAGGACCTACGAGCAGTACTTC
TRBV15	TRBJ2-1	few	.	CATSRERVQNYNEQFF	TGTGCCACCAGCAGAGAGAGAGTGCAGAACTACAATGAGCAGTTCTTC
TRBV11-1	TRBJ1-2	.	TRBD1	CASSYTAGTGGRNYGYTF	TGTGCCAGCAGCTACACAGCCGGGACAGGGGGCCGGAACTATGGCTACACCTTC
TRBV28	TRBJ2-5	many	.	CASSLFLRAALSGVAGKETQYF	TGTGCCAGCAGTTTATTCCTCCGGGCCGCCTTATCCGGGGTGGCGGGGAAAGAGACCCAGTACTTC
TRBV20-1	TRBJ1-2	few	.	CSARVYGRGYTF	TGCAGTGCTAGAGTCTACGGTCGTGGCTACACCTTC
TRBV10-3	TRBJ1-6	.	.	CAISSTRNSPLHF	TGTGCCATCAGTTCGACACGTAATTCACCCCTCCACTTT
TRBV7-9	TRBJ2-1	.	.	CASSLEGRGNEQFF	TGTGCCAGCAGCTTAGAAGGAAGGGGCAATGAGCAGTTCTTC
TRBV9	TRBJ2-1	many	TRBD1	CASSGSTGGRYEQFF	TGTGCCAGCAGCGGATCGACAGGGGGCAGGTATGAGCAGTTCTTC
TRBV28	TRBJ2-1	.	TRBD2	CASSLLTSGGFNEQFF	TGTGCCAGCAGTCTCCTCACTAGCGGGGGATTCAATGAGCAGTTCTTC
TRBV20-1	TRBJ2-7	.	TRBD1	CSANAGGWTLGVYEQYF	TGCAGTGCCAACGCAGGGGGCTGGACCCTCGGGGTCTACGAGCAGTACTTC
TRBV15	TRBJ2-4	few	.	CATSRRKNIQYF	TGTGCCACCAGTCGTAGGAAAAACATTCAGTACTTC
TRBV24-1	TRBJ2-7	few	.	CATSDLSRAEQYF	TGTGCCACCAGTGATTTGTCCAGGGCGGAGCAGTACTTC
TRBV10-2	TRBJ1-2	.	.	CASSESQQGSYGYTF	TGCGCCAGCAGTGAGTCCCAACAGGGAAGCTATGGCTACACCTTC
TRBV12-3/TRBV12-4	TRBJ1-2	.	.	CASSFGVLYHGYTF	TGTGCCAGCAGTTTCGGGGTTTTATACCATGGCTACACCTTC
TRBV4-3	TRBJ1-1	.	TRBD1	CASSLRQGFDTEAFF	TGCGCCAGCAGCCTAAGACAGGGGTTCGACACTGAAGCTTTCTTT
TRBV4-1	TRBJ1-1	once	.	CASSQRVNTEAFF	TGCGCCAGCAGCCAACGGGTGAACACTGAAGCTTTCTTT
TRBV6-5	TRBJ2-3	.	.	CASSYRPQGGRSTDTQYF	TGTGCCAGCAGTTATCGACCACAGGGAGGACGTAGCACAGATACGCAGTATTTT
TRBV3-1	TRBJ1-4	.	.	CASSQRGSNEKLFF	TGTGCCAGCAGCCAAAGGGGGAGTAATGAAAAACTGTTTTTT
TRBV20-1	TRBJ2-2	few	TRBD1	CSARELGQTNTGELFF	TGCAGTGCTAGAGAATTGGGACAGACGAACACCGGGGAGCTGTTTTTT
TRBV6-5	TRBJ2-5	many	.	CASSYPHGSAETQYF	TGTGCCAGCAGTTACCCCCACGGCTCGGCGGAGACCCAGTACTTC
TRBV29-1	TRBJ2-1	.	.	CSVEGVAPTYNEQFF	TGCAGCGTTGAAGGTGTAGCTCCGACTTACAATGAGCAGTTCTTC
TRBV12-3/TRBV12-4	TRBJ2-1	few	.	CASSLWQGYNEQFF	TGTGCCAGCAGTTTATGGCAGGGCTACAATGAGCAGTTCTTC
TRBV7-2	TRBJ2-1	few	TRBD2	CASSLEGGALANEQFF	TGTGCCAGCAGCTTAGAAGGTGGGGCACTAGCGAATGAGCAGTTCTTC
TRBV4-3	TRBJ2-7	.	TRBD1	CASSRGPGQAYEQYF	TGCGCCAGCAGCCGGGGTCCGGGACAGGCATACGAGCAGTACTTC
TRBV5-1	TRBJ1-2	.	TRBD1	CASSSNKPTGHGYTF	TGCGCCAGCAGCTCTAATAAACCGACAGGGCATGGCTACACCTTC
TRBV28	TRBJ1-2	many	.	CASSAWGSYGYTF	TGTGCCAGCAGTGCGTGGGGGTCTTATGGCTACACCTTC
TRBV7-9	TRBJ1-1	.	.	CASSVDREAFF	TGTGCCAGCAGCGTGGACAGAGAAGCTTTCTTT